This TCR beta chain was found in a study of cytomegalovirus exposure and HLA in healthy donors. Primers included in the PCR were 60 Vbeta and 13 Jbeta primers. The repertoire was sequenced with immunoSEQ multiplex PCR; TCRdb's copy has only in-frame clones and lacks some. The data hold 150,000 to 200,000 clones, with around 80% observed a single time. CDR1 is MNHEY and CDR2 is SMNVEV in the germline V gene (reference sequence). Losses at the gene ends were 6 bases for V and 16 bases for J; bases not matched to a gene: 24. The CDR3 runs to 18 residues. The receptor's source is a man aged 30 to 39 in good health and CMV-seronegative. V is TRBV27 and J is TRBJ1-6; 10 bases agree with TRBD1. The sample comprised PBMCs. In DNA, the CDR3 is TGTGCCAGCAGGACCGTGACAGGGGGCTTGGCCTCGCAACCTGTGCTCCACTTT. Its protein product is CASRTVTGGLASQPVLHF.